These 21 T cell receptor beta chains were all obtained from the same sample, sequenced in a study of blood T cell repertoires in COVID-19. The data were produced by immunoSEQ multiplex PCR, yet TCRdb's version contains in-frame clones alone and is incomplete. The repertoire holds a few hundred thousand clones, with approximately 90% as singletons. The sample was PBMCs or T cells enriched from blood (not recorded which). The source of these receptors is a woman aged 18 to 35 who had recovered from COVID-19.

The rearrangement links TRBV12-3 or TRBV12-4 to TRBJ1-4; D is undetermined. This CDR3 has 13 amino acids. V lost 6 bases and J lost 8, with 13 bases in between. The CDR3 bases are TGTGCCAGCAGCACAACCGTGGGCGAAAAACTGTTTTTT. This encodes CASSTTVGEKLFF.

This clone was detected only a few times. The rearrangement links TRBV23-1 to TRBJ2-1, with 12 nucleotides matching TRBD2. TRBV23-1 is given ORF status, its function remaining uncertain. The J segment lost 4 bases and the V segment lost 3 bases, leaving 10 bases of the junction unmatched. CDR3 length: 18 amino acids. The CDR3 sequence: CASSHPLTSGGLYNEQFF. As DNA, the CDR3 is TGCGCCAGCAGTCACCCTTTGACTAGCGGGGGCCTTTACAATGAGCAGTTCTTC.

V and J are TRBV5-1 and TRBJ2-1, with TRBD2 matching over 10 bases. CDR3 length: 17 amino acids. Trimming cost V 1 base and J 3 bases; bases outside gene matches: 7. Germline CDR1 SGHRS, CDR2 YFSETQ. The CDR3 nucleotides are TGCGCCAGCAGCTTGTTGAGCGGGGGGGCGATCTACAATGAGCAGTTCTTC. Translation: CASSLLSGGAIYNEQFF.

The chain carries TRBV6-2 or TRBV6-3 and TRBJ1-2, with D unresolved. Per germline, CDR1 MNHEY and CDR2 SVGEGT. This CDR3 region has 14 residues. V was shortened by 1 base and J by 6 bases, with 12 bases between the two germline ends. The CDR3 spells CASSYFGRSHGYTF. CDR3 nucleotides: TGTGCCAGCAGTTACTTCGGGAGGTCCCATGGCTACACCTTC.

The V gene is TRBV11-2, the J gene TRBJ2-5, with TRBD2 matching 10 bases. The length of the CDR3 is 17 residues. The V segment lost 0 bases and the J segment 5 bases; nucleotides outside the gene matches: 9. Germline V lookup: CDR1 SGHAT, CDR2 FQNNGV. As DNA, the CDR3 is TGTGCCAGCAGCTTAGATCTGAGCGGGGGGGCCGGTGAGACCCAGTACTTC. This codes for CASSLDLSGGAGETQYF.

The chain employs TRBV6-4 and TRBJ2-3; 8 bases match TRBD2. Germline V gene sequence: CDR1 MRHNA, CDR2 SNTAGT. The ends lost 5 bases at V and 3 bases at J; junction bases unmatched: 7. The CDR3 loop spans 15 amino acids. The CDR3 region has the DNA TGTGCCAGCAGTACCGGGACTAGTGGGACAGATACGCAGTATTTT. Its protein product is CASSTGTSGTDTQYF.

V usage is TRBV29-1 and J usage is TRBJ1-5; 7 nucleotides agree with TRBD1. The CDR3 has 15 residues. Germline V gives CDR1 SQVTM, CDR2 ANQGSEA. Losses at the gene ends were 6 bases for V and 2 bases for J; bases not matched to a gene: 10. The CDR3 reads CSVQIRQGRNQPQHF. CDR3 DNA: TGCAGCGTACAGATTCGACAGGGCCGCAATCAGCCCCAGCATTTT.

The gene calls are TRBV7-2 and TRBJ1-4; D is perhaps TRBD1 (5 bases). The CDR3 sequence is 14 residues long. V dropped 4 bases and J dropped 10 bases, with 16 bases sitting between them. In germline, CDR1 is SGHTA, CDR2 FQGNSA. Written as DNA, the CDR3 is TGTGCCAGCAGCTCGGACACGAACGGTTTAAAACTGTTTTTT. Translated: CASSSDTNGLKLFF.

This chain uses TRBV10-3 with TRBJ2-7; 9 nucleotides match TRBD1. The junction had 9 bases not matched to a gene; V was cut back by 5 bases and J by 4 bases. The CDR3 runs 15 residues. Per germline, CDR1 ENHRY and CDR2 SYGVKD. The CDR3 bases are TGTGCCATCAGTACCGGGACAGGGAAGGAGTACGAGCAGTACTTC. Translation gives CAISTGTGKEYEQYF.

The chain uses TRBV5-6 and TRBJ2-5; a weak D match, TRBD2 (5 bases). Trimming left V 4 bases short and J 4 bases short, with 14 bases between. Germline V gives CDR1 SGHDT, CDR2 YYEEEE. CDR3 length: 14 amino acids. Here the CDR3 reads CASSLGFRGETQYF. The CDR3 DNA reads as TGTGCCAGCAGCCTAGGGTTCCGGGGAGAGACCCAGTACTTC. The full variable domain, with the rest looked up from reference TRBV5-6 and TRBJ2-5, is DAGVTQSPTHLIKTRGQQVTLRCSPKSGHDTVSWYQQALGQGPQFIFQYYEEEERQRGNFPDRFSGHQFPNYSSELNVNALLLGDSALYLCASSLGFRGETQYFGPGTRLLVL.

This chain links TRBV4-2 with TRBJ2-3, with 9 bases lining up with TRBD1. The J segment lost 8 bases and the V segment lost 0 bases, leaving 9 bases of the junction unmatched. The CDR3 has 16 amino acids. Germline CDR1 LGHNA, CDR2 YNFKEQ. DNA of the CDR3: TGTGCCAGCAGCCAAGATCACAACAGGGGGCTCGGTACGCAGTATTTT. This codes for CASSQDHNRGLGTQYF.

V and J are TRBV4-1 and TRBJ2-1, with 10 bases aligning to TRBD2. This CDR3 is built from 17 residues. Germline CDR1 and CDR2: MGHRA and YSYEKL. Trimming took 3 bases from V and 4 from J; bases not matched to a gene: 9. This CDR3 is CASSQGPGTSVYNEQFF. The CDR3, as DNA: TGCGCCAGCAGCCAGGGACCCGGGACTAGCGTATACAATGAGCAGTTCTTC.

This clone was seen once. The genes are TRBV28 and TRBJ1-4, with unresolved D. CDR1 and CDR2 (germline): MDHEN, SYDVKM. V lost 8 bases and J 4 bases, leaving 5 bases between the germline ends. The CDR3 loop spans 11 amino acids. CDR3 DNA: TGTGCCAGCCTTTATAATGAAAAACTGTTTTTT. Translation gives CASLYNEKLFF.

This rearrangement joins TRBV7-9 to TRBJ2-7; 12 bases match TRBD1. J gave up 9 bases and V 5 bases, and 11 bases lay outside the gene matches. CDR1 SEHNR and CDR2 FQNEAQ come from the germline V gene (reference sequence). The CDR3 loop spans 15 amino acids. CDR3 region: CASSPLWGQGAGQYF. The DNA for the CDR3 is TGTGCCAGCAGCCCCCTGTGGGGACAGGGGGCAGGGCAGTACTTC.

The rearrangement joins TRBV28 to TRBJ2-7; possible D gene TRBD1, 5 bases. Germline CDR1 reads MDHEN; CDR2 reads SYDVKM. This CDR3 contains 15 residues. V gave up 3 bases and J gave up 1 base, with 13 bases separating them. Here the CDR3 DNA reads TGTGCCAGCAGTTTTCAGGGCATCATTTCCTACGAGCAGTACTTC. It yields the protein CASSFQGIISYEQYF.

The chain employs TRBV28 and TRBJ2-7; no definite D call. The germline CDR1 and CDR2 sequences are MDHEN and SYDVKM. The CDR3 has 14 amino acids. Trimming took 5 bases from V and 1 from J, leaving 12 bases between them. The CDR3 DNA reads TGTGCCAGCAGTCTACCTGGCGGATCCTACGAGCAGTACTTC. It specifies CASSLPGGSYEQYF.

The genes are TRBV30 and TRBJ1-2, with TRBD1 as a possible D gene (6 bases). The CDR3 sequence is 14 residues long. Trimming pared 4 bases from V and 1 base from J, leaving 13 bases between. The germline CDR1 and CDR2 sequences are GTSNPN and SVGIG (reference sequence). The CDR3 DNA follows: TGTGCCTGGAATGGACAGTGGGATAACTATGGCTACACCTTC. Translating gives CAWNGQWDNYGYTF.

V usage is TRBV19 and J usage is TRBJ1-1; 7 nucleotides line up with TRBD1. V was clipped by 7 bases and J by 4 bases; unmatched bases: 15. The germline CDR1 and CDR2 sequences are LNHDA and SQIVND (reference sequence). The CDR3 has 16 residues. The CDR3 here is CASITGAIRESTEAFF. The CDR3 nucleotides are TGTGCCAGTATTACAGGGGCCATACGCGAATCCACTGAAGCTTTCTTT.

The chain carries TRBV7-2 and TRBJ2-3, with TRBD2 matching 15 bases. The germline V gene has CDR1 SGHTA and CDR2 FQGNSA. Trimming at V came to 4 bases and at J to 2 bases, leaving 10 bases not matched to a gene. CDR3 length: 19 amino acids. CDR3 sequence: CASSSEGTSGGPVTDTQYF. The CDR3 coding sequence is TGTGCCAGCAGCTCCGAAGGGACTAGCGGGGGGCCGGTCACAGATACGCAGTATTTT.

The chain links TRBV7-2 to TRBJ2-1; 8 bases fit TRBD2. The CDR3 spans 14 residues. J gave up 0 bases and V 11 bases, and 6 bases lay outside the gene matches. The germline V gene encodes CDR1 SGHTA and CDR2 FQGNSA. The DNA of the CDR3 is TGTGCCGTTTTTAGCGGGAACTCCTACAATGAGCAGTTCTTC. Its protein is CAVFSGNSYNEQFF.

The gene calls are TRBV19 and TRBJ1-5; the match to TRBD1 covers 8 bases. Germline assignment: CDR1 LNHDA and CDR2 SQIVND (reference sequence). The CDR3 extends over 20 amino acids. V trimming: 0 bases; J trimming: 0 bases; junction bases outside the gene matches: 13. CDR3 protein: CASSIDSRTGQSYSNQPQHF. CDR3 bases: TGTGCCAGTAGTATAGATAGCCGGACAGGGCAATCTTATAGCAATCAGCCCCAGCATTTT.